This T cell receptor beta chain originates from a study of Graves' ophthalmopathy and Graves' hyperthyroidism. Trimming at V came to 5 bases and at J to 0 bases, leaving 7 bases not matched to a gene. Germline-derived CDR1 and CDR2 are MNHEY and SVGEGT. The CDR3 is made up of 18 amino acids. A duration under 3 months, NOSPECS ≥4, CAS ≥3 and moderate-to-severe activity characterized the donors with ophthalmopathy. PBMCs came from roughly 10 ml of fresh peripheral blood. Overall study findings and caveats: Most expanded thyroid clonotypes above 0.001 frequency also appeared in blood. Researchers report that a 13-signature model separated ophthalmopathy from stable hyperthyroidism, posting about 90% sensitivity and around 80% specificity.

Amplification from RNA transcripts yielded the TCR beta CDR3 regions. RT-PCR was first run with HTBI primers, then multiplex PCR in a second round. TCRdb processed the multiplex PCR reads anew with MiXCR; each CDR3 protein has one entry. The sample includes approximately 210,000 distinct CDR3 sequences, under 25% of them seen just once. This clonotype was seen ten or more times. Its antigen remains unknown. Input material: peripheral blood. The rearrangement joins TRBV6-2 or TRBV6-3 to TRBJ2-6; 10 bases fit TRBD1. The sequence derives from a woman aged 50 to 65 with Graves' ophthalmopathy. CDR3 in amino acids: CASSPRDRGSSGANVLTF. The CDR3 DNA sequence: TGTGCCAGCAGTCCCCGGGACAGGGGTAGCTCTGGGGCCAACGTCCTGACTTTC.